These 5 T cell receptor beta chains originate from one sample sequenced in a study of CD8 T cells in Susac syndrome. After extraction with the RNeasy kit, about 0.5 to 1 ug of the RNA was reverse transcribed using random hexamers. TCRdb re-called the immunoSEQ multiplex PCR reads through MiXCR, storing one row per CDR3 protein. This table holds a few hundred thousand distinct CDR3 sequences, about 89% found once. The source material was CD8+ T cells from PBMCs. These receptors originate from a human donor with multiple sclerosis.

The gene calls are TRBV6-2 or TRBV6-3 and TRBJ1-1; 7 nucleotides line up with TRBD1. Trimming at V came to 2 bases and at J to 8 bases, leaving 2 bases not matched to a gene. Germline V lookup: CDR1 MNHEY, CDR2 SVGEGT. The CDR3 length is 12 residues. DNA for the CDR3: TGTGCCAGCAGTTACACAGGGGCGGAAGCTTTCTTT. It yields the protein CASSYTGAEAFF.

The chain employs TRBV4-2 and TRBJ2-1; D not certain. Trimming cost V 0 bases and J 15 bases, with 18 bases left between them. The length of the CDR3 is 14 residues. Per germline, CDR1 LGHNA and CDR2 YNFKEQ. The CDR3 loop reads CASSQEMESLPPFF. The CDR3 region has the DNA TGTGCCAGCAGCCAAGAAATGGAATCCCTCCCGCCGTTCTTC.

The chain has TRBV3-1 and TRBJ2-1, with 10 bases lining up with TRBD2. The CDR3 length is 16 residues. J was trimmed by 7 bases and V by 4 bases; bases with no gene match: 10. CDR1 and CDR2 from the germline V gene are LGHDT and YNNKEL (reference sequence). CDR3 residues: CASSLALAGFYNEQFF. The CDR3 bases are TGTGCCAGCAGCCTGGCACTAGCGGGATTTTATAATGAGCAGTTCTTC.

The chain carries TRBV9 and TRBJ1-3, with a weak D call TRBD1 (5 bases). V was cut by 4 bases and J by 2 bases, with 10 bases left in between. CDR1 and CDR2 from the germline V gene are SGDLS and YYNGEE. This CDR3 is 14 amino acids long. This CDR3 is CASSNGATGNTIYF. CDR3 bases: TGTGCCAGCAGCAACGGGGCGACTGGAAACACCATATATTTT.

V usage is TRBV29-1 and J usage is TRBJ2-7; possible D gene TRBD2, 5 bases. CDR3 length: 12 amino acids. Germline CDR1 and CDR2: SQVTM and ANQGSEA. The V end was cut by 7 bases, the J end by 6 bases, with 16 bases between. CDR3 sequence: CSGGHGFSEQYF. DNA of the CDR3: TGCAGCGGCGGGCACGGCTTCTCCGAGCAGTACTTC.